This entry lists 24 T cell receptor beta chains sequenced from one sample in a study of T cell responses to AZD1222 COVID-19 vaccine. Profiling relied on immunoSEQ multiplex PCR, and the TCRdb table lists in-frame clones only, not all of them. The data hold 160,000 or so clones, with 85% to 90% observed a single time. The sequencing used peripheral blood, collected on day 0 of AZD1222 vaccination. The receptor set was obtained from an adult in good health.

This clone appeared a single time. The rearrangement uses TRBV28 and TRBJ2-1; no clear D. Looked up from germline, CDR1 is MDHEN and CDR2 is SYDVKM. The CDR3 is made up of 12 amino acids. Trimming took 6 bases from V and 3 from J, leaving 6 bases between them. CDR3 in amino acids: CASRVGYNEQFF. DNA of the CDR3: TGTGCCAGCAGAGTAGGCTACAATGAGCAGTTCTTC.

This chain's CDR3 is CASSSAGQVNNEQFF. The CDR3 bases are TGTGCCAGCAGCTCAGCGGGACAAGTCAACAATGAGCAGTTCTTC. This chain joins TRBV7-9 and TRBJ2-1; D might be TRBD2 (7 bases). CDR1 and CDR2 from the germline V gene are SEHNR and FQNEAQ (reference sequence). Trimming shortened V by 4 bases and J by 5 bases, and 15 bases separated the two germline ends. The CDR3 covers 15 residues.

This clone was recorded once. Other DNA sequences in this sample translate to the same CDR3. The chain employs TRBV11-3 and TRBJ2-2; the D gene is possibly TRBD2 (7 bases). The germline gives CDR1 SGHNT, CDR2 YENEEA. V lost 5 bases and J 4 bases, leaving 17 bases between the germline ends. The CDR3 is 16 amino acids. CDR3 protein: CASSPRGGRGTGELFF. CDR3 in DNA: TGTGCCAGCAGCCCTAGGGGGGGGCGGGGCACCGGGGAGCTGTTTTTT. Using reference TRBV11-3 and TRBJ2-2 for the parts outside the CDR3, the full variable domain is EAGVVQSPRYKIIEKKQPVAFWCNPISGHNTLYWYLQNLGQGPELLIRYENEEAVDDSQLPKDRFSAERLKGVDSTLKIQPAELGDSAVYLCASSPRGGRGTGELFFGEGSRLTVL.

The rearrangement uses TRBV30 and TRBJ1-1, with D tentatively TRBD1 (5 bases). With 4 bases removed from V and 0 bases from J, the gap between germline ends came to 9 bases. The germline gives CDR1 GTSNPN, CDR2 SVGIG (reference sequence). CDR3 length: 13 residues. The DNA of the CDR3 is TGTGCCTGGAATCTAGGGGTGAACACTGAAGCTTTCTTT. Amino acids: CAWNLGVNTEAFF.

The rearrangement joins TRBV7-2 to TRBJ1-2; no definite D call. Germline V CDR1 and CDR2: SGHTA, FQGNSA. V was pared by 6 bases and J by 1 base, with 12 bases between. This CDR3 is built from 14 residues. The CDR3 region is CASSPFSLNYGYTF. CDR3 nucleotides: TGTGCCAGCAGTCCCTTTTCCCTTAACTATGGCTACACCTTC.

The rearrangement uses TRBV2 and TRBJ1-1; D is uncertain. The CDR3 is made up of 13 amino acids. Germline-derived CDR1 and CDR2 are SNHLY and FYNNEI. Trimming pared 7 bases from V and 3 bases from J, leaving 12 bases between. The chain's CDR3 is CASKRVRDTEAFF. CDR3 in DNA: TGTGCCAGCAAAAGGGTTAGGGACACTGAAGCTTTCTTT.

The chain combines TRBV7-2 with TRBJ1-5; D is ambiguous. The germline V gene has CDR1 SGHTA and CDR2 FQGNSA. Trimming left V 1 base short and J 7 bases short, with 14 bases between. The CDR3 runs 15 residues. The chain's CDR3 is CASSLVRGMGQPQHF. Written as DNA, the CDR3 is TGTGCCAGCAGCTTAGTACGAGGGATGGGACAGCCCCAGCATTTT.

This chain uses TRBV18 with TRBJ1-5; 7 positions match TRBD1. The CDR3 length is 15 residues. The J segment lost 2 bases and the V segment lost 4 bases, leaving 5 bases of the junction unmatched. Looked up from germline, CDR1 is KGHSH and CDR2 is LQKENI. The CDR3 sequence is CASSLGQAGNQPQHF. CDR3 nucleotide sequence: TGTGCCAGCTCACTCGGACAGGCAGGCAATCAGCCCCAGCATTTT.

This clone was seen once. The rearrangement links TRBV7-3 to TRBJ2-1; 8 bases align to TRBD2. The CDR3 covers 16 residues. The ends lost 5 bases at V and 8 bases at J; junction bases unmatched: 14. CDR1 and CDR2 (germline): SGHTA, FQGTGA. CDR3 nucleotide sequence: TGTGCCAGCAGCCCAAGGGCGCGGGGGGCTGGTGATGAGCAGTTCTTC. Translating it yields CASSPRARGAGDEQFF.

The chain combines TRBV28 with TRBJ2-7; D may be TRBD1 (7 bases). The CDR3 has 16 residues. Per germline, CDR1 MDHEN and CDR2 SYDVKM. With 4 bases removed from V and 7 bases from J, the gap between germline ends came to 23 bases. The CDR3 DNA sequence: TGTGCCAGCAGTTCCCCCCAGGGGGGCCCCTTAGGTGAGCAGTACTTC. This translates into CASSSPQGGPLGEQYF.

In nucleotides, the CDR3 is TGTGCCAGCAGTTACTCGGGCCAGCTCTCTGGAAACACCATATATTTT. Translation gives CASSYSGQLSGNTIYF. The gene calls are TRBV6-5 and TRBJ1-3; D uncertain. With 0 bases removed from V and 0 bases from J, the gap between germline ends came to 9 bases. The CDR3 has 16 amino acids. CDR1 and CDR2 (germline): MNHEY, SVGAGI.

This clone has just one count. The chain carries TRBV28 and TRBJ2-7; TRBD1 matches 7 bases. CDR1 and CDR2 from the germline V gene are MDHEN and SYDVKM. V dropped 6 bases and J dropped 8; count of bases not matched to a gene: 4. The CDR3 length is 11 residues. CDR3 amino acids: CASSLTGKQYF. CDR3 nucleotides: TGTGCCAGCAGCCTGACAGGGAAGCAGTACTTC.

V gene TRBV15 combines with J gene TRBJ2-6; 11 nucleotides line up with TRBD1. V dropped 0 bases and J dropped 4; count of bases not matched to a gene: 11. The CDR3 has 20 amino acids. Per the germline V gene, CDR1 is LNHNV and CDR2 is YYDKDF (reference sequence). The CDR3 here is CATSRDHAGQGAFGANVLTF. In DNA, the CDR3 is TGTGCCACCAGCAGAGATCACGCAGGACAGGGGGCGTTCGGGGCCAACGTCCTGACTTTC.

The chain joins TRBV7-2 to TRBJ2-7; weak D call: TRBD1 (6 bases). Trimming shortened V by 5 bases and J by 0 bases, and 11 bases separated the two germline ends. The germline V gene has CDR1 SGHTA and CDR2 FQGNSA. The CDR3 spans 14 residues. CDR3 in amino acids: CASSPRDTSYEQYF. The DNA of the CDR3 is TGTGCCAGCAGCCCCCGGGACACCTCCTACGAGCAGTACTTC.

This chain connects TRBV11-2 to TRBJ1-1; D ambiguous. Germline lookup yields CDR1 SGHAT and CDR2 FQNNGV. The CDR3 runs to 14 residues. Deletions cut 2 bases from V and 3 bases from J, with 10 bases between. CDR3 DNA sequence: TGTGCCAGCAGCTTAAGGATGGGAGACACTGAAGCTTTCTTT. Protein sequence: CASSLRMGDTEAFF.

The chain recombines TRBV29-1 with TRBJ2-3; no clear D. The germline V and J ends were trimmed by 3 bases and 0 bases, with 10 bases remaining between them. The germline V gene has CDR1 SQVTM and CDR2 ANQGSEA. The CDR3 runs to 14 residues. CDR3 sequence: CSVEDGTSTDTQYF. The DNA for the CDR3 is TGCAGCGTTGAGGACGGAACTAGCACAGATACGCAGTATTTT.

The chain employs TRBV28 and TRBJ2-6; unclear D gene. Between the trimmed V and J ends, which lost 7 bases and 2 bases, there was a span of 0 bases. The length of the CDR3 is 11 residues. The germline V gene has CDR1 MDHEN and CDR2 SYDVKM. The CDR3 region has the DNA TGTGCCAGCACTGGGGCCAACGTCCTGACTTTC. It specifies CASTGANVLTF.

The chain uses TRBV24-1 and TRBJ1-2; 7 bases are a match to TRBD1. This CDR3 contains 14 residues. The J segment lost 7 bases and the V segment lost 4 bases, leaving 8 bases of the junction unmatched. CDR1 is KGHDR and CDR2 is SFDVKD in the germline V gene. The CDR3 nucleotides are TGTGCCACCAGTGAACAGGGGACCCCGGGTGGCTACACCTTC. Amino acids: CATSEQGTPGGYTF.

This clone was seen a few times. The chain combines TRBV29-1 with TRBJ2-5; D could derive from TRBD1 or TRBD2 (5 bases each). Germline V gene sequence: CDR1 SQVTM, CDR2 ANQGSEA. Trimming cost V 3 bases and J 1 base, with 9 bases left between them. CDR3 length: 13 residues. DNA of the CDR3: TGCAGCGTTGAGGTCGGGGCCCAAGAGACCCAGTACTTC. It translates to CSVEVGAQETQYF.

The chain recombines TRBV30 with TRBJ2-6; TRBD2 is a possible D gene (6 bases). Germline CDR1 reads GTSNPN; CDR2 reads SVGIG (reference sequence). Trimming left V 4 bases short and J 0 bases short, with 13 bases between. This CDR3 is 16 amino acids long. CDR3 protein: CAWTRTGGSGANVLTF. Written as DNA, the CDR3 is TGTGCCTGGACCCGGACCGGGGGCTCTGGGGCCAACGTCCTGACTTTC.

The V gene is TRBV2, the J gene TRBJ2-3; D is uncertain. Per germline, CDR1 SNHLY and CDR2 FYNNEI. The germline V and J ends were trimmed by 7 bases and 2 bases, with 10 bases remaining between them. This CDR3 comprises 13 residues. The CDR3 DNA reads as TGTGCCAGCAAACAGCTACTCACAGATACGCAGTATTTT. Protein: CASKQLLTDTQYF.

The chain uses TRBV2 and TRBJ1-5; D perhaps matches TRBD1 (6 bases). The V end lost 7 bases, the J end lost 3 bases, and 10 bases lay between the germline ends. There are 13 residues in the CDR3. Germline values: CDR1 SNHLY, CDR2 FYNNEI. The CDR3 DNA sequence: TGTGCCAGCACGGACAGCCTCAATCAGCCCCAGCATTTT. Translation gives CASTDSLNQPQHF.

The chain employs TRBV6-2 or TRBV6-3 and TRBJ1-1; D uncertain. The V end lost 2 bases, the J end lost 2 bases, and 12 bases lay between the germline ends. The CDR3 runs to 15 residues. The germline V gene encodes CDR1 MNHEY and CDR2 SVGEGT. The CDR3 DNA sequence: TGTGCCAGCAGTTACATCCGGGGTACAAACACTGAAGCTTTCTTT. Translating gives CASSYIRGTNTEAFF.

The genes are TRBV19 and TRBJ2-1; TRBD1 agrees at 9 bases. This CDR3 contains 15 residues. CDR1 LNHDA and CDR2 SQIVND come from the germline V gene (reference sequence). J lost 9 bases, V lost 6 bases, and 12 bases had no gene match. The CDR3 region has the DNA TGTGCCAGTAGCCCCCGGGACAGGGTTATCAGTGAGCAGTTCTTC. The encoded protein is CASSPRDRVISEQFF.